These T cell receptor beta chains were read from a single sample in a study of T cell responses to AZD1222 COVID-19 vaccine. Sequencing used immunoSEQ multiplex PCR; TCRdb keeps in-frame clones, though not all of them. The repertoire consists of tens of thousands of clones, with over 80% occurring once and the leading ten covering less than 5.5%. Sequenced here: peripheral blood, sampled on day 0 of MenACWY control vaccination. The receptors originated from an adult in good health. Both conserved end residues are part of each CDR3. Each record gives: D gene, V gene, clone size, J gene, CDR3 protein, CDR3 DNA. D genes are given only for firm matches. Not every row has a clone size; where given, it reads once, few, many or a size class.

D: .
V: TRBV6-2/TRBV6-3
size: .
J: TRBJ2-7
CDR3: CASSRGDSGEQYF
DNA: TGTGCCAGCAGCAGGGGAGACTCTGGCGAGCAGTACTTC

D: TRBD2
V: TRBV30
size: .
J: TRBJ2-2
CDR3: CAWSGRTSGRAVTGELFF
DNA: TGTGCCTGGAGTGGGCGGACTAGCGGGAGGGCGGTCACCGGGGAGCTGTTTTTT

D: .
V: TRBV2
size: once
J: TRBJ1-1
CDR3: CASSDLESTEAFF
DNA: TGTGCCAGCAGTGACTTAGAGAGCACTGAAGCTTTCTTT

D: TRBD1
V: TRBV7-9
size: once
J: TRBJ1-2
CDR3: CASSLGGLGQAEGYTF
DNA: TGTGCCAGCAGCTTAGGGGGCCTGGGACAGGCAGAAGGCTACACCTTC

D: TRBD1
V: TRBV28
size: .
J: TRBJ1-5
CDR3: CASLDRTQPQHF
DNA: TGTGCCAGCCTGGACAGGACCCAGCCCCAGCATTTT

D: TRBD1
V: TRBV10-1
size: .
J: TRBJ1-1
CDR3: CASRRRQGTALNTEAFF
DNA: TGCGCCAGCAGAAGAAGACAGGGGACGGCGTTGAACACTGAAGCTTTCTTT

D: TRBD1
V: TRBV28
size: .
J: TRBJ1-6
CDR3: CATRTGVSNSPLHF
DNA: TGTGCCACCAGGACAGGGGTTTCGAATTCACCCCTCCACTTT

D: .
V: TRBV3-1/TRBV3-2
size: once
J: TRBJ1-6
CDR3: CASSRRGLDRGNSPLHF
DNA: TGTGCCAGCAGCCGCAGAGGGTTAGACCGGGGTAATTCACCCCTCCACTTT

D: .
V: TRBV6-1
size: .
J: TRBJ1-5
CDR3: CASSEFGRDGNQPQHF
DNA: TGTGCCAGCAGTGAATTTGGCAGGGACGGTAATCAGCCCCAGCATTTT

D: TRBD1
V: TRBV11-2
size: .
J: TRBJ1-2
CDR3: CASSRDTGAEGYTF
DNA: TGTGCCAGCAGCCGCGATACAGGGGCAGAGGGCTACACCTTC

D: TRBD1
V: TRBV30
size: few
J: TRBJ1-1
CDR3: CAATRGHGNTEAFF
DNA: TGTGCCGCCACAAGGGGGCACGGGAACACTGAAGCTTTCTTT

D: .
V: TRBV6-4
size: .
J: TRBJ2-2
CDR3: CASRGTEANTGELFF
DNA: TGTGCCAGCAGAGGGACGGAAGCGAACACCGGGGAGCTGTTTTTT

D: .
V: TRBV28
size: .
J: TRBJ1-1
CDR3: CASSRADSKGAEAFF
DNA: TGTGCCAGCAGTCGGGCGGACAGTAAAGGGGCTGAAGCTTTCTTT

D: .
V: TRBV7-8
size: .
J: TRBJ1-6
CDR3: CASSLGGDGAVAISPLHF
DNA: TGTGCCAGCAGCTTAGGCGGGGATGGGGCAGTAGCGATCTCACCCCTCCACTTT

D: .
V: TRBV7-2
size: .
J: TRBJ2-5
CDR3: CASRPTGGDGTQYF
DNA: TGTGCCAGCAGGCCTACAGGGGGGGACGGGACCCAGTACTTC

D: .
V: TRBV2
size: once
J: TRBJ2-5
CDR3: CASSGGGRDRETQYF
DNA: TGTGCCAGCAGTGGAGGGGGGAGGGATCGAGAGACCCAGTACTTC

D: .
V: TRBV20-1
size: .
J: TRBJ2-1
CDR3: CATGNNEQFF
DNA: TGCGCCACAGGGAATAATGAGCAGTTCTTC

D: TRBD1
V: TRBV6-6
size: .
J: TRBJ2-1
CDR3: CASSYAAGGAYNEQFF
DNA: TGTGCCAGCAGTTACGCGGCAGGGGGCGCCTACAATGAGCAGTTCTTC

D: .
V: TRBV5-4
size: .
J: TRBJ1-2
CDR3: CASSLVGTAAYGYTF
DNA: TGTGCCAGCAGCTTGGTAGGGACCGCCGCCTATGGCTACACCTTC

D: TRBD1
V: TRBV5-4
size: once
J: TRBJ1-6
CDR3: CASSSGQGASNSPLHF
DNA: TGTGCCAGCAGCTCCGGACAGGGGGCTTCTAATTCACCCCTCCACTTT

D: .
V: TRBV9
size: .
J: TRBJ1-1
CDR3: CASSGRGIGAFF
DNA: TGTGCCAGCAGCGGACGGGGGATTGGAGCTTTCTTT

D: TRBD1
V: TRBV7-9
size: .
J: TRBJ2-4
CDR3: CASSSWDSPNQNIQYF
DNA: TGTGCCAGCAGCTCCTGGGACAGCCCGAACCAAAACATTCAGTACTTC

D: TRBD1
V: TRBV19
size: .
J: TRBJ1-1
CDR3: CASSMWDRRMNTEAFF
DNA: TGTGCCAGTAGTATGTGGGACAGGAGAATGAACACTGAAGCTTTCTTT

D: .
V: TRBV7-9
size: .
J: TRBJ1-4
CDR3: CASRSGPEKLFF
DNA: TGTGCCAGCCGGTCGGGGCCGGAAAAACTGTTTTTT

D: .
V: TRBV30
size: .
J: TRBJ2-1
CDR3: CARRGGNEQFF
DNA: TGTGCACGTCGTGGGGGCAATGAGCAGTTCTTC

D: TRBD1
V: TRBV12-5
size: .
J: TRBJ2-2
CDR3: CASGSQLQGVGELFF
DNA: TGTGCTAGTGGTTCCCAACTACAGGGGGTCGGGGAGCTGTTTTTT

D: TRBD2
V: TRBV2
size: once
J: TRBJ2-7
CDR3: CASRTSGTYEQYF
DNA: TGTGCCAGCAGGACTAGCGGAACCTACGAGCAGTACTTC

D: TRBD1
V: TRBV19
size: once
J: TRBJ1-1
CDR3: CASSSPRQGHNEAFF
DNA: TGTGCCAGTAGTTCGCCCCGACAGGGCCATAATGAAGCTTTCTTT

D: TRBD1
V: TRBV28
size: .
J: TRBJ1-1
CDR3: CASSPGTGGGVFEAFF
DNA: TGTGCCAGCAGTCCCGGGACAGGGGGCGGAGTCTTTGAAGCTTTCTTT

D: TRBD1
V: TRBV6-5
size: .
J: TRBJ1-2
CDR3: CASSWLDREGGYTF
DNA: TGTGCCAGCAGTTGGCTTGACAGGGAGGGAGGCTACACCTTC

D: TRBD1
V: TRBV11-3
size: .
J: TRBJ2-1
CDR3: CASSSSTGGAYNEQFF
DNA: TGTGCCAGCAGCTCCTCCACAGGGGGCGCTTACAATGAGCAGTTCTTC

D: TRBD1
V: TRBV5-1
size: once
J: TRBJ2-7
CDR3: CASSLGSGGKEQYF
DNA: TGCGCCAGCAGCTTGGGGTCAGGGGGCAAGGAGCAGTACTTC

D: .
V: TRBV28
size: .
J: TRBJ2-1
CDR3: CASSYPPPSREQFF
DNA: TGTGCCAGCAGTTACCCCCCCCCTTCCCGGGAGCAGTTCTTC

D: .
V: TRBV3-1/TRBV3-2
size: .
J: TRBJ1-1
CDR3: CASSQVSSNTEAFF
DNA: TGTGCCAGCAGCCAAGTGTCATCGAACACTGAAGCTTTCTTT

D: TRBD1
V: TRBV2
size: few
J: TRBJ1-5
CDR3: CASSRVGASDRPGQPQHF
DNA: TGTGCCAGCAGTCGGGTGGGGGCTTCGGACAGGCCTGGACAGCCCCAGCATTTT

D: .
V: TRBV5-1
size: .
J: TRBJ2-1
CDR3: CASSVRLPDVYEQFF
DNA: TGCGCCAGCAGCGTCCGGCTCCCTGATGTCTATGAGCAGTTCTTC